This T cell receptor (beta chain) was sequenced during a study of Graves' ophthalmopathy and Graves' hyperthyroidism. This CDR3 spans 13 amino acids. The V gene's germline CDR1 is SSHAT and CDR2 FNYEAQ (reference sequence). This clonotype has a count of ten or more. An end of the junction does not agree with germline; a read error may underlie this. For repertoire sequencing, the TCR beta CDR3 regions were amplified from RNA transcripts. First-round RT-PCR employed HTBI primers, with a second-round multiplex PCR after it. TCRdb ran MiXCR on the multiplex PCR reads and lists one entry per CDR3 protein. Among about 340,000 distinct CDR3 sequences, 15% to 20% were seen once, and the ten largest hold 9% to 15%.

Sequences were obtained from peripheral blood. This TCR was recovered from an adult man with Graves' ophthalmopathy. J is TRBJ2-2 and V is TRBV7-7; D is uncertain. The DNA of the CDR3 is TGTGCTAGCAGCCCGTCTGCGGTCGGGGAGCTGTTTTTT. As protein: CASSPSAVGELFF.